This T cell receptor beta chain was observed in a study of regulatory T cells in long-lasting Graves disease. Study-level background: Graves' patients, diagnosed recently, had received antithyroid drugs under 3 months.

CDR3 regions were amplified by Arm-PCR using iRepertoire HTBI primers to build TCR beta libraries. TCRdb processed the multiplex PCR reads anew with MiXCR; each CDR3 protein has one entry. The sample gives a few hundred thousand distinct CDR3 sequences, 13% of which show up once; roughly a tenth is in the top ten. The time point here: newly diagnosed GD, antithyroid drugs for less than 3 months. RNA isolated from PBMCs was used to make the TCR library. Patients came through an endocrinology department, and that department was in Xi'an, China. The CDR3 length is 16 residues. CDR1 and CDR2 from the germline V gene are SGDLS and YYNGEE. The ends lost 4 bases at V and 5 bases at J; junction bases unmatched: 9. The same data also went into a second study, on T cells in Graves' hyperthyroidism and ophthalmopathy.

The receptor's source is a man aged 30-40 years with Graves disease. This sample comprised peripheral blood mononuclear cells (PBMCs), obtained at new diagnosis, from a patient treated with antithyroid drugs. This rearrangement joins TRBV9 to TRBJ2-5, with 12 bases that match TRBD2. CDR3 sequence reads: CASSPGTSGRLETQYF. The CDR3 DNA follows: TGTGCCAGCAGCCCAGGGACTAGCGGGCGCCTGGAGACCCAGTACTTC.